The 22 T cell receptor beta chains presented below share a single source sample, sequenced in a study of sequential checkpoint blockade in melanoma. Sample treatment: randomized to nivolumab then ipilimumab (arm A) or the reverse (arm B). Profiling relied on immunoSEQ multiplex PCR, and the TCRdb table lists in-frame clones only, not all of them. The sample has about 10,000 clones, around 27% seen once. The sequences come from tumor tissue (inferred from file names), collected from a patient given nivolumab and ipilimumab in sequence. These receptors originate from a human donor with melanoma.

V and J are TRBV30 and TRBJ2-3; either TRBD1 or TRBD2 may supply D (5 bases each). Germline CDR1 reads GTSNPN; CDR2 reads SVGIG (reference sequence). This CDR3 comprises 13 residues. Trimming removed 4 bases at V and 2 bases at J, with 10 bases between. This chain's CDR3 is CAWTVGDTDTQYF. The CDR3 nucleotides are TGTGCCTGGACGGTGGGGGACACAGATACGCAGTATTTT.

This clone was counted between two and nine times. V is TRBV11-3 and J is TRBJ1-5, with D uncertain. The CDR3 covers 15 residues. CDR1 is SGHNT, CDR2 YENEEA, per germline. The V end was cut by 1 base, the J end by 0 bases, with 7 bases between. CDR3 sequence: CASSLGENSNQPQHF. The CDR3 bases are TGTGCCAGCAGCTTAGGGGAGAATAGCAATCAGCCCCAGCATTTT.

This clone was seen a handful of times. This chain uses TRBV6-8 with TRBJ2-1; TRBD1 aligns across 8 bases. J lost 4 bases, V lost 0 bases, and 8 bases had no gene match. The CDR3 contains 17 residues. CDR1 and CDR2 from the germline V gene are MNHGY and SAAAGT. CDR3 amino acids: CASSYSRQGALYNEQFF. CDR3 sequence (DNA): TGTGCCAGCAGTTACTCGAGGCAGGGGGCTTTATACAATGAGCAGTTCTTC.

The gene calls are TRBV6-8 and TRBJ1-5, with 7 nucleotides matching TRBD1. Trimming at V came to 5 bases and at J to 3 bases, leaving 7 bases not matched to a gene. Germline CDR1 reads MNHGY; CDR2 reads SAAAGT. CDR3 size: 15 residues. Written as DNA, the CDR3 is TGTGCCAGCAGTAAACCCGGGACAGTCAATCAGCCCCAGCATTTT. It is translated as CASSKPGTVNQPQHF.

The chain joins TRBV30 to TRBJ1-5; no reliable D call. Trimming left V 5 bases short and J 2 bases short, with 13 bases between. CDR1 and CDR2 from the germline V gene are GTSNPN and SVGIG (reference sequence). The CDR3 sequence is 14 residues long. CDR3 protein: CAWDYGDGNQPQHF. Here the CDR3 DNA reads TGTGCCTGGGACTACGGGGATGGCAATCAGCCCCAGCATTTT.

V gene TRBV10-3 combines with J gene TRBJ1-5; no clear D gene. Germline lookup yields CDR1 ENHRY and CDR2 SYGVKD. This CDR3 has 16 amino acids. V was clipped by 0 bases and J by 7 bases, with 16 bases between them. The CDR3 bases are TGTGCCATCAGTGAGTCGGGCTTGGCAGGCGAACAGCCCCAGCATTTT. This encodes CAISESGLAGEQPQHF.

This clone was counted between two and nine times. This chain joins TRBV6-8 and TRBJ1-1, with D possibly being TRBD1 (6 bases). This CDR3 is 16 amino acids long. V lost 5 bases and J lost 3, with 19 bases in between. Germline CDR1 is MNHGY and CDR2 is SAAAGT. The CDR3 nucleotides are TGTGCCAGCAGTGAGAGGACAGCCCTTTCGCACACTGAAGCTTTCTTT. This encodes CASSERTALSHTEAFF.

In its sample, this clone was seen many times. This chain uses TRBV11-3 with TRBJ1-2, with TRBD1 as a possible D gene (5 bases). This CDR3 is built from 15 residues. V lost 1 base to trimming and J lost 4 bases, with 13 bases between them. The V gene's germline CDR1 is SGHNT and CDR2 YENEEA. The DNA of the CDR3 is TGTGCCAGCAGCTTAGTGATGACAGACAGCTATGGCTACACCTTC. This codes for CASSLVMTDSYGYTF.

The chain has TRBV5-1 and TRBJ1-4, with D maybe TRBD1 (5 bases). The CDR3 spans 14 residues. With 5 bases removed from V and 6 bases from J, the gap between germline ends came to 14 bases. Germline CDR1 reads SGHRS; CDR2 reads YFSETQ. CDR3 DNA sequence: TGCGCCAGCAGTACCGGGGCGGTCGATGAAAAACTGTTTTTT. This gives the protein CASSTGAVDEKLFF.

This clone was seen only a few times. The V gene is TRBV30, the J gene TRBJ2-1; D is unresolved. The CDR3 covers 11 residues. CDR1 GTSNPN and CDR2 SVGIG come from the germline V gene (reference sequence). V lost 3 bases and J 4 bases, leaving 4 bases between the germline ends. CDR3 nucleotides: TGTGCCTGGAGGCAGTACAATGAGCAGTTCTTC. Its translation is CAWRQYNEQFF.

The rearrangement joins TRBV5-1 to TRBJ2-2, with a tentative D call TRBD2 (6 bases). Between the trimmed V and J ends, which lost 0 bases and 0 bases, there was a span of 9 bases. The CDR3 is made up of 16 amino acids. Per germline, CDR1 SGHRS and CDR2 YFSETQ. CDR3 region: CASSLGTIPNTGELFF. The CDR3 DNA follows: TGCGCCAGCAGCTTGGGGACTATCCCGAACACCGGGGAGCTGTTTTTT.

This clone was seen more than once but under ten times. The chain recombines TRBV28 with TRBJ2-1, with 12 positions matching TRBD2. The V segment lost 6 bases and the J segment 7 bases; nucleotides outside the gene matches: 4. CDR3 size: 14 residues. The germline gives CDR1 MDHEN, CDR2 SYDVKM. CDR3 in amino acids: CASRLAGGQNEQFF. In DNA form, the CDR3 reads TGTGCCAGCAGGCTAGCGGGGGGGCAGAATGAGCAGTTCTTC. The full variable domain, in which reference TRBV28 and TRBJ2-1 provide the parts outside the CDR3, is DVKVTQSSRYLVKRTGEKVFLECVQDMDHENMFWYRQDPGLGLRLIYFSYDVKMKEKGDIPEGYSVSREKKERFSLILESASTNQTSMYLCASRLAGGQNEQFFGPGTRLTVL.

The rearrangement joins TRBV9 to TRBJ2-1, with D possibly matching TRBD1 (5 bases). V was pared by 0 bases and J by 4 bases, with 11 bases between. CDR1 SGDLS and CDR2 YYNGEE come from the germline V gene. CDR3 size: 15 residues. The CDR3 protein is CASSVAGNPYNEQFF. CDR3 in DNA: TGTGCCAGCAGCGTAGCAGGGAACCCATACAATGAGCAGTTCTTC.

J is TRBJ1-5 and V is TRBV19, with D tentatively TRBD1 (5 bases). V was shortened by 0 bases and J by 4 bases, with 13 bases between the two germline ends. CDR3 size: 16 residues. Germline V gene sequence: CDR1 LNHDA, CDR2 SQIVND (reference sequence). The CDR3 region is CASSIDQQVKNQPQHF. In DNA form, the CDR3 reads TGTGCCAGTAGTATAGATCAACAGGTGAAAAATCAGCCCCAGCATTTT.

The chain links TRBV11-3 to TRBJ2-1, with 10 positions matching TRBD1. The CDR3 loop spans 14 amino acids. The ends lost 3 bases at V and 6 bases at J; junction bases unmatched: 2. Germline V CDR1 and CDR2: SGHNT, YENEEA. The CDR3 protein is CASSFGTGVNEQFF. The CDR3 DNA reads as TGTGCCAGCAGCTTTGGGACAGGGGTCAATGAGCAGTTCTTC.

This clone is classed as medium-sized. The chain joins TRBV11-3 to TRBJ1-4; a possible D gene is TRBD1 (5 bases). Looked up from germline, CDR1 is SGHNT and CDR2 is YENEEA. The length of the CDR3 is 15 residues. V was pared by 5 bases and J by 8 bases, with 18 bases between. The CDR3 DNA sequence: TGTGCCAGCAGCCCCTCGGGGACGGGAAGGGAAAAACTGTTTTTT. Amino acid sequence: CASSPSGTGREKLFF.

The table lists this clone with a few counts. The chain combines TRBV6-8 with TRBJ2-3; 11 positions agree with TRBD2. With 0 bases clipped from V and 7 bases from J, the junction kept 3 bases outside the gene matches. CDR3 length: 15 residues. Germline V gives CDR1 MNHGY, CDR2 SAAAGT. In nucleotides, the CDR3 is TGTGCCAGCAGTTACTCGGCTAGCGGGGGGCATACGCAGTATTTT. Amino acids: CASSYSASGGHTQYF.

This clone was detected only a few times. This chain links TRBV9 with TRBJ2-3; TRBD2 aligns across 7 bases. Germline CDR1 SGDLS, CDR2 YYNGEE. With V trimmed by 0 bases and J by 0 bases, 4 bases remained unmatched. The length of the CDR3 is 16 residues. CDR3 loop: CASSVVGGLSTDTQYF. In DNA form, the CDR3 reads TGTGCCAGCAGCGTAGTGGGGGGACTAAGCACAGATACGCAGTATTTT.

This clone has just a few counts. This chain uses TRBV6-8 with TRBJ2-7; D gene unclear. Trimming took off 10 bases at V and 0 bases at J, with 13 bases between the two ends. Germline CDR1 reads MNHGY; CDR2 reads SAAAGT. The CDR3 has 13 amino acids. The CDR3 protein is CAIGPGPSYEQYF. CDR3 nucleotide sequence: TGTGCCATCGGACCGGGTCCCTCCTACGAGCAGTACTTC.

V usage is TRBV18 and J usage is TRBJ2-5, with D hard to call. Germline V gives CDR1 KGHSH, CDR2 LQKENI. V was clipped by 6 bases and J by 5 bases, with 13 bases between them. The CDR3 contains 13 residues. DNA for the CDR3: TGTGCCAGCTCCCCCGGAGATGGGGAGACCCAGTACTTC. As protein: CASSPGDGETQYF.

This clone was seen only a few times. CDR3 bases: TGTGCCTGGAATTCCCACTTAAATTTGGGTACGGACTATGGCTACACCTTC. The encoded protein is CAWNSHLNLGTDYGYTF. This chain connects TRBV30 to TRBJ1-2; D remains unclear. CDR1 is GTSNPN and CDR2 is SVGIG in the germline V gene (reference sequence). Trimming stripped 4 bases from V and 3 bases from J, with 24 bases between. CDR3 length: 17 residues.

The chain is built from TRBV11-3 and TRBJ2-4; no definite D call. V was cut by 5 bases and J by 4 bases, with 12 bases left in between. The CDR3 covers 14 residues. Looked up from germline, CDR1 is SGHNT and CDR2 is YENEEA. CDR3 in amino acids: CASSLRASKNIQYF. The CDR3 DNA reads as TGTGCCAGCAGCCTACGGGCGTCTAAAAACATTCAGTACTTC.